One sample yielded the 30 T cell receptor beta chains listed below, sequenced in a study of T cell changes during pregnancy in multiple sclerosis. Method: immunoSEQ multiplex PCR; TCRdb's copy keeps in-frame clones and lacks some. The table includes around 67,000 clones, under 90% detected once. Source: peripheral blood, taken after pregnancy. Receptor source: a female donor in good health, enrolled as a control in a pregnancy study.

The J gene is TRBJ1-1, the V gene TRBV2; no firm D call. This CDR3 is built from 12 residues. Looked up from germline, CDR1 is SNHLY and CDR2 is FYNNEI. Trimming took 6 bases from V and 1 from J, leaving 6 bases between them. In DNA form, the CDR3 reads TGTGCCAGCAGCACCGGGAACACTGAAGCTTTCTTT. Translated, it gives CASSTGNTEAFF. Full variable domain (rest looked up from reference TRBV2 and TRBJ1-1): EPEVTQTPSHQVTQMGQEVILRCVPISNHLYFYWYRQILGQKVEFLVSFYNNEISEKSEIFDDQFSVERPDGSNFTLKIRSTKLEDSAMYFCASSTGNTEAFFGQGTRLTVV.

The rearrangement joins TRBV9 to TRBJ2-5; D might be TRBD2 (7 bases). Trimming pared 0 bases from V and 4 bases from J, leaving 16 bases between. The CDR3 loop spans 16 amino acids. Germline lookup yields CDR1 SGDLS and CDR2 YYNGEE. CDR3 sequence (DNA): TGTGCCAGCAGCGTAGGGGTCGGGGGGCCGGGAGAGACCCAGTACTTC. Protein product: CASSVGVGGPGETQYF.

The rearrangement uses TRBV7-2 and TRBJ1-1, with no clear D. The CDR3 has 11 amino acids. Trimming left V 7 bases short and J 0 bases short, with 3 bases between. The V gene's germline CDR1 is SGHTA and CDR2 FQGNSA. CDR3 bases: TGTGCCAGCAACTTGAACACTGAAGCTTTCTTT. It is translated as CASNLNTEAFF.

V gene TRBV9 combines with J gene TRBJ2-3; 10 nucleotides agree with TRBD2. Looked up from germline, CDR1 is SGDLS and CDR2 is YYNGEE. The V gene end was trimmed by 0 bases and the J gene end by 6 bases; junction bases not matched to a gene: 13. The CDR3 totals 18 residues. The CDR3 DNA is TGTGCCAGCAGCGTAGTTTCCCAAAGCGGGAGGGCTGTGGATACGCAGTATTTT. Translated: CASSVVSQSGRAVDTQYF.

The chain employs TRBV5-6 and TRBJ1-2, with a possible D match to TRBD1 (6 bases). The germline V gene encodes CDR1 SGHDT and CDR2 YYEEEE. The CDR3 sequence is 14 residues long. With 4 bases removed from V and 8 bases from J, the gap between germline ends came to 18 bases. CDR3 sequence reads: CASSTRQVLGGYTF. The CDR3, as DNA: TGTGCCAGCAGCACCAGACAGGTCTTGGGGGGCTACACCTTC.

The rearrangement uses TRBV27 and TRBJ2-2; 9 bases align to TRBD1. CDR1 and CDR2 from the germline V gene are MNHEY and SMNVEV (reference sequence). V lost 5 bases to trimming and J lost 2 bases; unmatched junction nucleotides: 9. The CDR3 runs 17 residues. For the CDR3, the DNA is TGTGCCAGCAGTCCCACTAGGACAGGGGACAACACCGGGGAGCTGTTTTTT. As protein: CASSPTRTGDNTGELFF.

DNA of the CDR3: TGTGCCAGCAGTTTGAATTACAGGGACTCTGGGGCCAACGTCCTGACTTTC. It codes for CASSLNYRDSGANVLTF. The genes are TRBV28 and TRBJ2-6; TRBD1 is a possible D gene (6 bases). The germline V and J ends were trimmed by 3 bases and 0 bases, with 12 bases remaining between them. Germline assignment: CDR1 MDHEN and CDR2 SYDVKM. The CDR3 covers 17 residues.

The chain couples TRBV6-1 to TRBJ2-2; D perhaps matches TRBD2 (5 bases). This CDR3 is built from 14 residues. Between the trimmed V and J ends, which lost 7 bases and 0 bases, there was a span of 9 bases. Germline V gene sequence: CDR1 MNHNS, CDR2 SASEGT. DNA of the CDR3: TGTGCCAGCAAAGTTAGCGCGAACACCGGGGAGCTGTTTTTT. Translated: CASKVSANTGELFF.

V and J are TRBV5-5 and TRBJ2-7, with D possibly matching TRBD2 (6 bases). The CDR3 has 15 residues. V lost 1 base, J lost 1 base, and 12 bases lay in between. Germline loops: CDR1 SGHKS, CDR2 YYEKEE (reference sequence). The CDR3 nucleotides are TGTGCCAGCAGCTTGTCTCCGGGGGATTCCTACGAGCAGTACTTC. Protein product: CASSLSPGDSYEQYF.

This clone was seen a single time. CDR3 in amino acids: CASSRQQGPYEQYF. In DNA form, the CDR3 reads TGTGCCAGCAGCCGTCAACAGGGGCCCTACGAGCAGTACTTC. This chain connects TRBV7-2 to TRBJ2-7; 7 bases agree with TRBD1. This CDR3 contains 14 residues. The germline gives CDR1 SGHTA, CDR2 FQGNSA. The J segment lost 2 bases and the V segment lost 5 bases, leaving 6 bases of the junction unmatched. The full variable domain, in which reference TRBV7-2 and TRBJ2-7 provide the parts outside the CDR3, is GAGVSQSPSNKVTEKGKDVELRCDPISGHTALYWYRQSLGQGLEFLIYFQGNSAPDKSGLPSDRFSAERTGGSVSTLTIQRTQQEDSAVYLCASSRQQGPYEQYFGPGTRLTVT.

The CDR3 spells CAISEQGTDTQYF. CDR3 DNA sequence: TGTGCCATCAGTGAGCAGGGCACAGATACGCAGTATTTT. The gene calls are TRBV10-3 and TRBJ2-3; D remains ambiguous. Germline V gene sequence: CDR1 ENHRY, CDR2 SYGVKD. This CDR3 has 13 amino acids. V lost 2 bases and J 1 base, leaving 4 bases between the germline ends.

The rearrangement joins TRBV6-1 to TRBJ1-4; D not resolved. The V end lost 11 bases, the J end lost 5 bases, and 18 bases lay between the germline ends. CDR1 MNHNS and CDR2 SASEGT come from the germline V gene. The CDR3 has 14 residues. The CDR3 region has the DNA TGTGCCGTCTACGGGAGGGCCCCCAATGAAAAACTGTTTTTT. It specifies CAVYGRAPNEKLFF.

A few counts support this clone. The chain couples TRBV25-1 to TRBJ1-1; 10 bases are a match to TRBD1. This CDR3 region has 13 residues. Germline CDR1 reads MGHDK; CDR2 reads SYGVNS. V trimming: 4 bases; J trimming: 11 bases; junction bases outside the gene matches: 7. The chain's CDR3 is CASSGTGGYQAFF. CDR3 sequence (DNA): TGTGCCAGCAGTGGGACAGGGGGATATCAGGCTTTCTTT.

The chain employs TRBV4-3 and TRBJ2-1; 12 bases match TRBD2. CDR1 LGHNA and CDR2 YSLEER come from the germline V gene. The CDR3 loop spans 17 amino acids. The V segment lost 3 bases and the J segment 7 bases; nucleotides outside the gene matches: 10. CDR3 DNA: TGCGCCAGCAGCCATGGTAGTCTAGCGGGGGGGCCGAATGAGCAGTTCTTC. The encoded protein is CASSHGSLAGGPNEQFF.

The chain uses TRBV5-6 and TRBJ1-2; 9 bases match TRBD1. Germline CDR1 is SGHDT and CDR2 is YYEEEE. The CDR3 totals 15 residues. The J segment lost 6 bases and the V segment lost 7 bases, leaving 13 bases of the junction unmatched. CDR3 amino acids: CASLTPGQGSNGYTF. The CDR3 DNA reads TGTGCCAGCTTAACCCCGGGACAGGGTTCAAATGGCTACACCTTC.

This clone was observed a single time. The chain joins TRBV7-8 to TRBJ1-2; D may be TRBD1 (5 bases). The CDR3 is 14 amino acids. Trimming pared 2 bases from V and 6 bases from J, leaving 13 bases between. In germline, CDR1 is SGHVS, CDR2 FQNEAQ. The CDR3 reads CASSLRTKQHGYTF. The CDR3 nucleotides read TGTGCCAGCAGCTTAAGGACAAAGCAGCATGGCTACACCTTC.

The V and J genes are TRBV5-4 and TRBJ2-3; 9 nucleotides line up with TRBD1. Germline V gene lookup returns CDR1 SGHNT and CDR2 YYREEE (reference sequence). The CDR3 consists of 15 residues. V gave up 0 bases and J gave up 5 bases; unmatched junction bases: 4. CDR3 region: CASSLDATGGDTQYF. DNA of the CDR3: TGTGCCAGCAGCTTGGACGCGACAGGGGGAGATACGCAGTATTTT.

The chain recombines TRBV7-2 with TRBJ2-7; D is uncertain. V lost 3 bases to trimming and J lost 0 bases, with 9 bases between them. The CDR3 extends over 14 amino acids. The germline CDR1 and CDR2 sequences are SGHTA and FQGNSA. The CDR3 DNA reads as TGTGCCAGCAGCTTTAGCCCGGGCTCCTACGAGCAGTACTTC. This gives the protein CASSFSPGSYEQYF.

The chain's CDR3 is CASRADRVTTGELFF. The DNA for the CDR3 is TGTGCCAGCAGAGCCGACAGGGTAACGACCGGGGAGCTGTTTTTT. The V and J genes are TRBV6-5 and TRBJ2-2; 7 bases align to TRBD1. Trimming cost V 6 bases and J 5 bases; bases outside gene matches: 9. Germline CDR1 MNHEY, CDR2 SVGAGI. This CDR3 is 15 amino acids long.

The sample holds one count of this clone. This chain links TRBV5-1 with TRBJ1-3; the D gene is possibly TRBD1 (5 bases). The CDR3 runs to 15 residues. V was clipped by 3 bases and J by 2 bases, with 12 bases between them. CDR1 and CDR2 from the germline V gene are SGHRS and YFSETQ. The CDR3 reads CASSYTQGAGNTIYF. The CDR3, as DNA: TGCGCCAGCAGCTATACCCAGGGTGCTGGAAACACCATATATTTT.

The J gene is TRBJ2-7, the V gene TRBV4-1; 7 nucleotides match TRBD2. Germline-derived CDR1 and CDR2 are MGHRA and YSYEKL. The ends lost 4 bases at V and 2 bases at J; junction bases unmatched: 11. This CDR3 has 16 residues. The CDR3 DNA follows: TGCGCCAGCAGCCTAACCCGGACTAGGGGAACCTACGAGCAGTACTTC. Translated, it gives CASSLTRTRGTYEQYF.

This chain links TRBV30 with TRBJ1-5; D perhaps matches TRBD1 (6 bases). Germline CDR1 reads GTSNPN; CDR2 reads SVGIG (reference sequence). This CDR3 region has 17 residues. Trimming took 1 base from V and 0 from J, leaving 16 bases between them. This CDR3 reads CAWSEGPSGVSNQPQHF. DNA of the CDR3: TGTGCCTGGAGTGAGGGCCCCTCAGGGGTTAGCAATCAGCCCCAGCATTTT.

In DNA, the CDR3 is TGTGCCTGGAGTGTACCAGCGGGAAGCACAGATACGCAGTATTTT. It encodes CAWSVPAGSTDTQYF. V is TRBV30 and J is TRBJ2-3, with 7 bases matching TRBD2. Germline V gene lookup returns CDR1 GTSNPN and CDR2 SVGIG (reference sequence). This CDR3 is 15 amino acids long. With V trimmed by 0 bases and J by 0 bases, 3 bases remained unmatched.

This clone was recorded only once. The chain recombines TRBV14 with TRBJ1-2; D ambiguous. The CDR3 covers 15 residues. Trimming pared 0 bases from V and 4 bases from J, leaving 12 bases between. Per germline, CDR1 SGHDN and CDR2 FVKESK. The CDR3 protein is CASSQEAGWSYGYTF. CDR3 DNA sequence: TGTGCCAGCAGCCAAGAAGCCGGGTGGAGCTATGGCTACACCTTC. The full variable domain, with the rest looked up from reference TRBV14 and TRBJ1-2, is EAGVTQFPSHSVIEKGQTVTLRCDPISGHDNLYWYRRVMGKEIKFLLHFVKESKQDESGMPNNRFLAERTGGTYSTLKVQPAELEDSGVYFCASSQEAGWSYGYTFGSGTRLTVV.

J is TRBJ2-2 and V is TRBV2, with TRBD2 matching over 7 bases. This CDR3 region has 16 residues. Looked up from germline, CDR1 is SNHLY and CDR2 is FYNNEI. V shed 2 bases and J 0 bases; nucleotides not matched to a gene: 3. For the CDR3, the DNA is TGTGCCAGCAGTGAACTAGCGGTTTCGAACACCGGGGAGCTGTTTTTT. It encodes CASSELAVSNTGELFF.

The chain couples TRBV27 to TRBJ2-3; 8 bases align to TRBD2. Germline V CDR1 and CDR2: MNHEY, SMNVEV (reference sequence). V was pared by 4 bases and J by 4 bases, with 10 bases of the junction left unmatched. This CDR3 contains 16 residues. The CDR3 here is CASSSQRELVADTQYF. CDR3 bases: TGTGCCAGCAGTTCCCAGCGGGAGCTTGTCGCAGATACGCAGTATTTT.

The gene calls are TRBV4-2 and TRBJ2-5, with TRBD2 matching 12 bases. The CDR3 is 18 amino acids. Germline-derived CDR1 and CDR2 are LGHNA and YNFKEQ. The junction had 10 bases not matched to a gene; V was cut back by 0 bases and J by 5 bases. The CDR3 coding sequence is TGTGCCAGCAGCCAAGATCGCTGGACTAGCGGGATTGGGGAGACCCAGTACTTC. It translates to CASSQDRWTSGIGETQYF.

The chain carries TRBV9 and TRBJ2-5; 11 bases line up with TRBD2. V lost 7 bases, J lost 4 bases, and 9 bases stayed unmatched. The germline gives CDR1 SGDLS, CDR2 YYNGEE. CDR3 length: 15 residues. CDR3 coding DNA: TGTGCCAGCTCCAACCCTAGCGGGGGGAGAGAGACCCAGTACTTC. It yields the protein CASSNPSGGRETQYF.

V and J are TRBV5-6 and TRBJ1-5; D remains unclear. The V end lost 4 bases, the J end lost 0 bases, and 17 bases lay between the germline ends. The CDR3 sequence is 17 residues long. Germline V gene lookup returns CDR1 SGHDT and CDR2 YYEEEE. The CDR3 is CASSNYTGFYSNQPQHF. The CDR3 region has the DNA TGTGCCAGCAGCAATTATACGGGGTTTTATAGCAATCAGCCCCAGCATTTT. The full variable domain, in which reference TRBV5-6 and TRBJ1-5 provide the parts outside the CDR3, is DAGVTQSPTHLIKTRGQQVTLRCSPKSGHDTVSWYQQALGQGPQFIFQYYEEEERQRGNFPDRFSGHQFPNYSSELNVNALLLGDSALYLCASSNYTGFYSNQPQHFGDGTRLSIL.

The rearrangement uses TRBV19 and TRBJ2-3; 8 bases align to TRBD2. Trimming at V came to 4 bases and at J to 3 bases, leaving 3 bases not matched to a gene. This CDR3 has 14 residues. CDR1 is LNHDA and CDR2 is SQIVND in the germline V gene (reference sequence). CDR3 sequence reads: CASSTGLATDTQYF. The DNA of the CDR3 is TGTGCCAGTAGTACAGGACTAGCAACAGATACGCAGTATTTT. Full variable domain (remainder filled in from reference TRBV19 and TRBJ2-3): DGGITQSPKYLFRKEGQNVTLSCEQNLNHDAMYWYRQDPGQGLRLIYYSQIVNDFQKGDIAEGYSVSREKKESFPLTVTSAQKNPTAFYLCASSTGLATDTQYFGPGTRLTVL.